This T cell receptor (beta chain) came from a study of blood T cell repertoires in COVID-19. Study as a whole: Specimens from acute and convalescent COVID-19 originated in the United States, Italy and Spain. Sources were T cells, B-cell-depleted T cells, or PBMCs; the material itself was cDNA or gDNA.

V shed 1 base and J shed 1 base, with 10 bases lying between them. The CDR3 spans 15 residues. CDR1 KGHSH and CDR2 LQKENI come from the germline V gene. Per the study methods: Nucleated cell counts were estimated from reference gene primer amplification. TCRdb keeps only in-frame clones here, not all; method: immunoSEQ multiplex PCR. D and trimming come from the DNA, and the V and J calls and clone size come from that table. This table holds approximately 200,000 clones, about 85% found once. The chain is built from TRBV18 and TRBJ1-1; TRBD1 is a possible D gene (6 bases). This clonotype originated in a man aged 25 to 40 with acute or convalescent COVID-19. The specimen was peripheral blood. CDR3 sequence reads: CASSPQGQPNTEAFF. In DNA, the CDR3 is TGTGCCAGCTCACCACAAGGACAGCCGAACACTGAAGCTTTCTTT.